The 22 T cell receptor beta chains given below trace back to one sample, sequenced in a study of siplizumab effects on memory and regulatory T cells. Using immunoSEQ multiplex PCR, the repertoire was profiled, and TCRdb retains in-frame clones only, with some absent. The data contain about 100,000 clones, over 90% of them singletons. Sample: non-Treg CD4+ T cells sorted from blood. These receptors all come from a human donor in good health.

The chain combines TRBV19 with TRBJ1-1, with unresolved D. With 4 bases removed from V and 10 bases from J, the gap between germline ends came to 10 bases. The CDR3 runs to 11 residues. Germline CDR1 is LNHDA and CDR2 is SQIVND (reference sequence). The CDR3 sequence: CASSTGLVAFF. As DNA, the CDR3 is TGTGCCAGTAGTACCGGACTAGTAGCTTTCTTT.

The genes are TRBV10-3 and TRBJ2-3; TRBD2 is a possible D gene (6 bases). Germline V gene sequence: CDR1 ENHRY, CDR2 SYGVKD. The CDR3 extends over 13 amino acids. V shed 6 bases and J shed 1 base, with 8 bases lying between them. The CDR3 coding sequence is TGTGCCATCAGGGGGGAGGGCACAGATACGCAGTATTTT. It encodes CAIRGEGTDTQYF.

This sequence joins TRBV2 and TRBJ2-3; the D gene is possibly TRBD1 (6 bases). Germline-derived CDR1 and CDR2 are SNHLY and FYNNEI. The CDR3 has 15 amino acids. V was clipped by 1 base and J by 4 bases, with 12 bases between them. In DNA form, the CDR3 reads TGTGCCAGCAGTGAAGACGGGGCAGGGGCAGATACGCAGTATTTT. Translated, it gives CASSEDGAGADTQYF.

The rearrangement links TRBV7-9 to TRBJ2-7; TRBD2 agrees at 14 bases. The CDR3 loop spans 16 amino acids. From germline, CDR1 is SEHNR and CDR2 FQNEAQ (reference sequence). V lost 3 bases and J lost 8; bases outside the gene matches: 9. CDR3 sequence reads: CASSFGEGLAGVQQYF. The CDR3 DNA sequence: TGTGCCAGCAGCTTCGGGGAGGGACTAGCGGGAGTTCAGCAGTACTTC.

The chain combines TRBV29-1 with TRBJ1-1, with a possible D match to TRBD1 (6 bases). The CDR3 is 12 residues long. The germline V and J ends were trimmed by 5 bases and 1 base, with 8 bases remaining between them. CDR1 is SQVTM, CDR2 ANQGSEA, per germline. This chain's CDR3 is CSVWTANTEAFF. The CDR3 nucleotides read TGCAGCGTTTGGACAGCGAACACTGAAGCTTTCTTT.

The chain is built from TRBV29-1 and TRBJ2-5; possible D gene TRBD2, 5 bases. The CDR3 loop spans 12 amino acids. Germline CDR1 and CDR2: SQVTM and ANQGSEA. Trimming shortened V by 6 bases and J by 2 bases, and 10 bases separated the two germline ends. CDR3 loop: CSVITSQETQYF. CDR3 in DNA: TGCAGCGTGATCACTAGTCAAGAGACCCAGTACTTC.

The chain joins TRBV14 to TRBJ2-7, with a weak D call TRBD1 (5 bases). This CDR3 spans 16 amino acids. The germline gives CDR1 SGHDN, CDR2 FVKESK. V lost 0 bases and J lost 2, with 14 bases in between. The CDR3 sequence: CASSQDLSQGTYEQYF. The CDR3 nucleotides read TGTGCCAGCAGCCAAGATTTAAGTCAGGGTACCTACGAGCAGTACTTC.

The chain joins TRBV2 to TRBJ2-7, with 12 bases lining up with TRBD2. V was clipped by 8 bases and J by 2 bases; unmatched bases: 13. CDR3 length equals 17 residues. CDR1 SNHLY and CDR2 FYNNEI come from the germline V gene. CDR3 in DNA: TGTGCCAGCCTCGCGGGGCTAGCGGGAGGGCCCCCCTACGAGCAGTACTTC. This gives the protein CASLAGLAGGPPYEQYF.

The CDR3: CASSSTSGNTIYF. CDR3 coding DNA: TGTGCCAGCAGCTCTACTTCTGGAAACACCATATATTTT. This chain connects TRBV7-9 to TRBJ1-3; no definite D call. The CDR3 consists of 13 residues. Germline-derived CDR1 and CDR2 are SEHNR and FQNEAQ (reference sequence). Trimming took off 4 bases at V and 1 base at J, with 5 bases between the two ends.

This clone appeared once. V and J are TRBV19 and TRBJ2-1, with 13 nucleotides matching TRBD2. From germline, CDR1 is LNHDA and CDR2 SQIVND (reference sequence). Trimming took 6 bases from V and 6 from J; bases not matched to a gene: 8. The CDR3 spans 16 residues. The CDR3, as DNA: TGTGCCAGTAGCATAAAAGGGACTAGCGGGGCCAATGAGCAGTTCTTC. Protein: CASSIKGTSGANEQFF.

The V and J genes are TRBV28 and TRBJ2-5; 7 bases align to TRBD2. CDR3 length: 12 amino acids. V lost 8 bases to trimming and J lost 5 bases; unmatched junction nucleotides: 5. CDR1 and CDR2 (germline): MDHEN, SYDVKM. For the CDR3, the DNA is TGTGCCAGCTTGGCGGGAGCCGAGACCCAGTACTTC. Its translation: CASLAGAETQYF.

The chain is built from TRBV27 and TRBJ2-1; D perhaps matches TRBD2 (5 bases). In germline, CDR1 is MNHEY, CDR2 SMNVEV (reference sequence). The CDR3 is 15 residues long. Trimming removed 5 bases from V and 5 bases from J, with 16 bases in between. CDR3 coding DNA: TGTGCCAGCAGTCAAAGTAGGACTCGCCACAATGAGCAGTTCTTC. Translating gives CASSQSRTRHNEQFF.

V and J are TRBV6-1 and TRBJ1-2; D perhaps matches TRBD1 (6 bases). This CDR3 is built from 14 residues. Germline V gives CDR1 MNHNS, CDR2 SASEGT. Between the trimmed V and J ends, which lost 0 bases and 13 bases, there was a span of 18 bases. CDR3 sequence: CASSEAGAGSFPTF. DNA for the CDR3: TGTGCCAGCAGTGAAGCGGGGGCAGGGAGTTTCCCCACCTTC.

The chain combines TRBV5-1 with TRBJ2-3, with D possibly TRBD2 on 6 matching bases. Germline V lookup: CDR1 SGHRS, CDR2 YFSETQ. V was cut by 0 bases and J by 3 bases, with 8 bases left in between. The CDR3 sequence is 14 residues long. The CDR3, as DNA: TGCGCCAGCAGCTTGGCCGCGGGGACAGATACGCAGTATTTT. Protein: CASSLAAGTDTQYF.

The chain carries TRBV19 and TRBJ1-5; 10 nucleotides agree with TRBD1. With V trimmed by 1 base and J by 1 base, 7 bases remained unmatched. Germline assignment: CDR1 LNHDA and CDR2 SQIVND (reference sequence). CDR3 size: 18 residues. CDR3 sequence (DNA): TGTGCCAGTAGTATAGTAAGACAGGGGGCGAGGAGCAATCAGCCCCAGCATTTT. Its protein product is CASSIVRQGARSNQPQHF.

This chain connects TRBV2 to TRBJ2-2; D is unresolved. The CDR3 runs 15 residues. The V gene lost 2 bases and the J gene lost 3 bases, with 10 bases spanning the gap. The germline V gene has CDR1 SNHLY and CDR2 FYNNEI. CDR3 coding DNA: TGTGCCAGCAGTGAATCTGGGTTTTACACCGGGGAGCTGTTTTTT. Its protein product is CASSESGFYTGELFF.

This clone was seen a single time. The V call is TRBV5-1, the J call TRBJ2-5; D not certain. This CDR3 is built from 15 residues. Germline V gene data show CDR1 as SGHRS and CDR2 as YFSETQ. V lost 1 base and J lost 1, with 11 bases in between. CDR3 nucleotides: TGCGCCAGCAGCTTGATACCGTCGTCCCAAGAGACCCAGTACTTC. This codes for CASSLIPSSQETQYF.

The chain recombines TRBV28 with TRBJ1-2; D not resolved. The germline V gene has CDR1 MDHEN and CDR2 SYDVKM. The CDR3 is 12 residues long. V was cut by 6 bases and J by 2 bases, with 7 bases left in between. CDR3 protein: CASRAGNYGYTF. The CDR3 coding sequence is TGTGCCAGCAGGGCCGGAAACTATGGCTACACCTTC.

This sequence joins TRBV5-1 and TRBJ2-7; D is unclear. The CDR3 consists of 11 residues. CDR1 is SGHRS, CDR2 YFSETQ, per germline. V gave up 3 bases and J gave up 7 bases, with 8 bases separating them. In DNA, the CDR3 is TGCGCCAGCAGCTCCCTTGGGGAGCAGTACTTC. Amino acid sequence: CASSSLGEQYF.

The chain combines TRBV7-3 with TRBJ1-2, with 10 bases matching TRBD1. After removal of 0 bases from V and 8 bases from J, the junction contained 3 bases not matched to a gene. The CDR3 totals 14 residues. Germline values: CDR1 SGHTA, CDR2 FQGTGA. CDR3 region: CASSLTRTGGGYTF. The CDR3 nucleotides read TGTGCCAGCAGCTTAACGAGGACAGGGGGAGGCTACACCTTC.

This clone was seen a single time. This chain connects TRBV15 to TRBJ2-2, with 7 positions matching TRBD2. V shed 0 bases and J 5 bases; nucleotides not matched to a gene: 3. CDR1 is LNHNV and CDR2 is YYDKDF in the germline V gene (reference sequence). The CDR3 runs 15 residues. The CDR3 sequence: CATSREKGLTGELFF. Written as DNA, the CDR3 is TGTGCCACCAGCAGAGAAAAGGGACTAACCGGGGAGCTGTTTTTT. The entire variable domain, with the rest obtained from reference TRBV15 and TRBJ2-2, is as follows: DAMVIQNPRYQVTQFGKPVTLSCSQTLNHNVMYWYQQKSSQAPKLLFHYYDKDFNNEADTPDNFQSRRPNTSFCFLDIRSPGLGDTAMYLCATSREKGLTGELFFGEGSRLTVL.

The chain has TRBV28 and TRBJ2-3; D is unclear. The CDR3 sequence is 13 residues long. Trimming removed 2 bases at V and 11 bases at J, with 14 bases between. CDR1 and CDR2 from the germline V gene are MDHEN and SYDVKM. Here the CDR3 DNA reads TGTGCCAGCAGTTTACTAGGACGGCCGGGGCAGTATTTT. It yields the protein CASSLLGRPGQYF. The full variable domain, rest sourced from reference TRBV28 and TRBJ2-3, is DVKVTQSSRYLVKRTGEKVFLECVQDMDHENMFWYRQDPGLGLRLIYFSYDVKMKEKGDIPEGYSVSREKKERFSLILESASTNQTSMYLCASSLLGRPGQYFGPGTRLTVL.